This T cell receptor beta chain was sequenced for a study of OX40 agonist ivuxolimab in advanced cancers. Study overall: Dose-escalation patients were diagnosed with hepatocellular carcinoma, melanoma, renal cell cancer or head and neck cancer. Overall study results and limits: The mean number of expanded clones was higher in CD8+ T cells than in CD4+. In the 0.1 to 3.0 mg/kg range, CD4+ and CD8+ blood T cells had expanded clonally by week 6.

Repertoires were generated with immunoSEQ multiplex PCR, while TCRdb's copy carries only in-frame clones and drops some. The table shows over 70,000 clones, with around nine tenths occurring only once. From germline, CDR1 is SNHLY and CDR2 FYNNEI. This CDR3 is 15 amino acids long. V lost 2 bases to trimming and J lost 6 bases, with 14 bases between them. With regard to this clone: Antigen unknown.

The V gene is TRBV2, the J gene TRBJ2-1; no clear D. The sequence was obtained from an adult with an advanced solid tumor such as melanoma, head and neck, liver or kidney cancer. Source: CD4+ or CD8+ T cells sorted from blood, taken in a trial of the OX40 agonist ivuxolimab. CDR3 residues: CASSETGLKGNEQFF. The CDR3 nucleotides are TGTGCCAGCAGTGAAACGGGCCTTAAGGGCAATGAGCAGTTCTTC.